Listed below are T cell receptor beta chains from one sample, sequenced in a study of beta chain features in type 1 diabetes. Only in-frame clones appear in the TCRdb table, and some are missing; sequencing was by immunoSEQ multiplex PCR. The sample holds about 240,000 clones, approximately 15% seen once. The source material was naive CD4+ T cells from blood. The receptors were gathered from a man aged 25-45 years with type 1 diabetes. Each CDR3 is given with its conserved first and last residue. The D gene is left open where the match is weak. For some rows the clone size is stated as once, few or many, or as a class when expanded; others skip it.

clone_size,j_call,d_call,cdr3_length,v_call,cdr3_nt,cdr3_aa
.,TRBJ1-1,.,13,TRBV5-1,TGCGCCAGCAGCTTGTTCGGGAACACTGAAGCTTTCTTT,CASSLFGNTEAFF
.,TRBJ2-7,.,12,TRBV28,TGTGCCTCCGGGACAAGCTCCTACGAGCAGTACTTC,CASGTSSYEQYF
.,TRBJ1-2,.,13,TRBV5-6,TGTGCCAGCAGCCGTGAACAGGGATACGGCTACACCTTC,CASSREQGYGYTF
.,TRBJ2-4,.,13,TRBV29-1,TGCAGCGTTGAAAAAATTGGGTCAGGCATTCAGTACTTC,CSVEKIGSGIQYF
.,TRBJ2-2,.,16,TRBV30,TGTGCCTGGACACCCGAGCCTCCAGCGAGCACCGGGGAGCTGTTTTTT,CAWTPEPPASTGELFF
few,TRBJ2-7,TRBD1,12,TRBV29-1,TGCAGCGTTGACAGGGGGCACGACGAGCAGTACTTC,CSVDRGHDEQYF
.,TRBJ2-7,.,15,TRBV7-9,TGTGCCAGCAGCTTAGCGGGGACATCTTCCTACGAGCAGTACTTC,CASSLAGTSSYEQYF
few,TRBJ1-4,.,15,TRBV5-1,TGCGCCAGCAGCTCCACCGGGACATCTAATGAAAAACTGTTTTTT,CASSSTGTSNEKLFF
.,TRBJ2-7,.,16,TRBV27,TGTGCCAGCTCTGGCAGGATGGGTGGTAGCTCCTACGAGCAGTACTTC,CASSGRMGGSSYEQYF
.,TRBJ2-7,TRBD2,11,TRBV29-1,TGCAGCGTTGAACGGGGGGGCGAGCAGTACTTC,CSVERGGEQYF
.,TRBJ2-3,.,14,TRBV30,TGTGCCTGGAGTCAGGGTTCCTCCACAGATACGCAGTATTTT,CAWSQGSSTDTQYF
.,TRBJ2-1,TRBD1,16,TRBV14,TGTGCCAGCAGCCTCTCGTCCGGGACAGGGGACAATGAGCAGTTCTTC,CASSLSSGTGDNEQFF
few,TRBJ2-7,TRBD2,15,TRBV7-2,TGTGCCAGCAGCGGTGGGACTAGCGGCTCCTACGAGCAGTACTTC,CASSGGTSGSYEQYF
.,TRBJ1-5,.,18,TRBV5-1,TGCGCCAGCAGCCTCGGCCCCGGGACACTTTATAGCAATCAGCCCCAGCATTTT,CASSLGPGTLYSNQPQHF
.,TRBJ2-5,.,14,TRBV5-6,TGTGCCAGCAGCGGGCGAGGGACACAAGAGACCCAGTACTTC,CASSGRGTQETQYF
.,TRBJ2-1,TRBD2,14,TRBV19,TGTGCCAGTAGTATATCCGGGACTAGAGATGAGCAGTTCTTC,CASSISGTRDEQFF
few,TRBJ2-7,TRBD2,14,TRBV30,TGTGCCTGGAACCTTAGGACTAGCTGGGGCGAGCAGTACTTC,CAWNLRTSWGEQYF
.,TRBJ2-5,TRBD1,16,TRBV5-1,TGCGCCAGCAGCGACGGGACAGTCGGGGCGTATGAGACCCAGTACTTC,CASSDGTVGAYETQYF
few,TRBJ2-5,TRBD1,14,TRBV4-1,TGCGCCAGCAGGGATGGGACAGCACAAGAGACCCAGTACTTC,CASRDGTAQETQYF
few,TRBJ2-7,.,13,TRBV28,TGTGCCAGCAGTCCCCGGGGGTCCTACGAGCAGTACTTC,CASSPRGSYEQYF
.,TRBJ2-1,.,15,TRBV5-1,TGCGCCAGCAGCTTGGACCCCCGGGAGAGAAATGAGCAGTTCTTC,CASSLDPRERNEQFF
.,TRBJ2-5,TRBD2,12,TRBV29-1,TGCAGCGTTGAATCACTAGCGGAGACCCAGTACTTC,CSVESLAETQYF
few,TRBJ2-7,.,12,TRBV7-9,TGTGCCAGCAGCTCTCAGGGTTACGAGCAGTACTTC,CASSSQGYEQYF
.,TRBJ1-5,.,12,TRBV11-2,TGTGCCAGCAGCTTCTCGGGTCAGCCCCAGCATTTT,CASSFSGQPQHF
few,TRBJ1-5,.,13,TRBV6-5,TGTGCCAGCAGCTCCGGGGGTGGTCAGCCCCAGCATTTT,CASSSGGGQPQHF
few,TRBJ2-3,.,15,TRBV6-5,TGTGCCAGCAGTTACTCGGGCTCCGACACAGATACGCAGTATTTT,CASSYSGSDTDTQYF
.,TRBJ2-4,.,12,TRBV30,TGTGCCTGGAGGTCGGCCAAAAACATTCAGTACTTC,CAWRSAKNIQYF
few,TRBJ2-7,.,14,TRBV25-1,TGTGCCAGCAGTGAATACGGACAGTTTGGAGAGCAGTACTTC,CASSEYGQFGEQYF
few,TRBJ2-1,.,10,TRBV2,TGTGCCAGCCGGGTTATTGAGCAGTTCTTC,CASRVIEQFF
few,TRBJ2-7,.,15,TRBV28,TGTGCCAGCAGCCTGGGGGGAGTCTCCTCCTACGAGCAGTACTTC,CASSLGGVSSYEQYF
few,TRBJ2-7,TRBD1,16,TRBV5-6,TGTGCCAGCAGCTTCGGCGGACAGGGACTTCCCTACGAGCAGTACTTC,CASSFGGQGLPYEQYF
few,TRBJ2-7,TRBD1,16,TRBV25-1,TGTGCCAGCAGTGCCCTAGGGGACAGGGACTCCTACGAGCAGTACTTC,CASSALGDRDSYEQYF
few,TRBJ1-1,TRBD1,15,TRBV18,TGTGCCAGCTCACCCCCGACAGGGGTTAACACTGAAGCTTTCTTT,CASSPPTGVNTEAFF
once,TRBJ1-1,TRBD1,14,TRBV25-1,TGTGCCAGCTCTACCACAGGGGCGAGCACTGAAGCTTTCTTT,CASSTTGASTEAFF
.,TRBJ2-3,.,16,TRBV5-1,TGCGCCAGCAGCACGTCCCTCGGAGGGGGCACAGATACGCAGTATTTT,CASSTSLGGGTDTQYF
.,TRBJ2-3,TRBD2,16,TRBV5-1,TGCGCCAGCAGCTTGGAAAGGGCGGGAGGCACAGATACGCAGTATTTT,CASSLERAGGTDTQYF
.,TRBJ2-6,TRBD1,19,TRBV7-9,TGTGCCAGCAGCCTCCCCGGGACAGGGGGCGAAGCTGGGGCCAACGTCCTGACTTTC,CASSLPGTGGEAGANVLTF
.,TRBJ2-5,.,14,TRBV7-2,TGTGCCAGCAGCTTATCGGGATTTGGGGAGACCCAGTACTTC,CASSLSGFGETQYF
.,TRBJ1-5,.,13,TRBV30,TGTGCCTGGGCTGGGGGGGCCGATCAGCCCCAGCATTTT,CAWAGGADQPQHF
.,TRBJ1-6,.,13,TRBV6-5,TGTGCCAGCAGAGCCCGGACAGATTCACCCCTCCACTTT,CASRARTDSPLHF
.,TRBJ2-5,.,15,TRBV7-7,TGTGCCAGCAGCCAAGGGACTTCGGCGGTGGAGACCCAGTACTTC,CASSQGTSAVETQYF
few,TRBJ2-7,TRBD2,15,TRBV19,TGTGCCAGTAGTAACCCTAGCGGGGGCTCCTACGAGCAGTACTTC,CASSNPSGGSYEQYF
.,TRBJ1-2,.,14,TRBV25-1,TGTGCCAGCAGTGAGCCTGGGACATCCTATGGCTACACCTTC,CASSEPGTSYGYTF
few,TRBJ1-2,TRBD1,16,TRBV29-1,TGCAGCGTTGAATCAACCTACGGACAGGGATTAAATGGCTACACCTTC,CSVESTYGQGLNGYTF
.,TRBJ2-5,TRBD1,13,TRBV10-3,TGTGCCATCAGTTTGACAGGGGAGGAGACCCAGTACTTC,CAISLTGEETQYF
few,TRBJ2-5,.,15,TRBV6-5,TGTGCCAGCAGTTACTCGGGCGGGTCCCCCCAGACCCAGTACTTC,CASSYSGGSPQTQYF
.,TRBJ2-5,.,12,TRBV7-9,TGTGCCAGCAGCTTCCCTGAAGAGACCCAGTACTTC,CASSFPEETQYF